This T cell receptor (beta chain) was retrieved from a study of blood T cell repertoires in COVID-19. Germline CDR1 and CDR2: MNHEY and SVGAGI. The V and J ends lost 0 bases and 1 base respectively, with 9 bases between them. The CDR3 covers 15 residues. Assay: immunoSEQ multiplex PCR; the TCRdb copy retains only in-frame clones and omits some. The profile shows approximately 390,000 clones, 90% of them singletons. This clone was detected once. The genes are TRBV6-5 and TRBJ1-1; D is undetermined. The sequenced sample consisted of peripheral blood. The sequence was collected from a man aged 18-30 years with active or convalescent COVID-19. As DNA, the CDR3 is TGTGCCAGCAGTTACTCGAAGGAGTGGAACACTGAAGCTTTCTTT. It translates to CASSYSKEWNTEAFF.